A single sample is the source of the 19 T cell receptor beta chains below, sequenced in a study of blood T cell repertoires in COVID-19. Libraries were prepared by immunoSEQ multiplex PCR; TCRdb keeps only in-frame clonotypes and omits some of them. The repertoire consists of roughly 150,000 clones, with 75% to 85% occurring once and the leading ten covering under 0.75%. The source material was peripheral blood. These receptors originate from a man in his sixties with acute or convalescent COVID-19.

This clone was counted a few times. V usage is TRBV7-2 and J usage is TRBJ2-2, with D uncertain. The V gene's germline CDR1 is SGHTA and CDR2 FQGNSA. CDR3 length equals 13 residues. V dropped 1 base and J dropped 5 bases, with 5 bases sitting between them. The CDR3 spells CASSLVQTGELFF. The DNA of the CDR3 is TGTGCCAGCAGCTTAGTACAGACCGGGGAGCTGTTTTTT.

The V gene is TRBV11-1, the J gene TRBJ2-3; D might be TRBD2 (7 bases). The CDR3 totals 16 residues. The V end was cut by 1 base, the J end by 0 bases, with 11 bases between. CDR1 and CDR2 from the germline V gene are SGHAT and FQDESV (reference sequence). The CDR3 coding sequence is TGTGCCAGCAGCTTAGGGGGGGGCCCTAGCACAGATACGCAGTATTTT. Amino acids: CASSLGGGPSTDTQYF.

The chain joins TRBV6-6 to TRBJ2-7, with 7 bases fitting TRBD1. The V gene end was trimmed by 6 bases and the J gene end by 0 bases; junction bases not matched to a gene: 8. Germline V CDR1 and CDR2: MNHNY, SVGAGI (reference sequence). CDR3 length equals 15 residues. CDR3 protein: CASRRPGTDSYEQYF. The CDR3 DNA sequence: TGTGCCAGCAGGCGCCCCGGGACAGACTCCTACGAGCAGTACTTC.

The V call is TRBV5-6, the J call TRBJ1-1; TRBD1 might be the D (6 bases). CDR1 is SGHDT, CDR2 YYEEEE, per germline. The CDR3 covers 14 residues. V lost 4 bases, J lost 6 bases, and 16 bases lay in between. The CDR3 DNA reads as TGTGCCAGCAGCCCTGGACAGCGAGTTGCTGAAGCTTTCTTT. Amino acid sequence: CASSPGQRVAEAFF. Combining the CDR3 with reference TRBV5-6 and TRBJ1-1 gives the whole variable domain DAGVTQSPTHLIKTRGQQVTLRCSPKSGHDTVSWYQQALGQGPQFIFQYYEEEERQRGNFPDRFSGHQFPNYSSELNVNALLLGDSALYLCASSPGQRVAEAFFGQGTRLTVV.

This sequence joins TRBV10-3 and TRBJ2-7; 9 bases match TRBD2. This CDR3 region has 16 residues. The trim removed 10 bases at V and 0 bases at J, leaving 13 bases unmatched. Germline V gene lookup returns CDR1 ENHRY and CDR2 SYGVKD. The CDR3 DNA sequence: TGTGCCACCCGACTAGCGGTAGGACGGTTCTCCTACGAGCAGTACTTC. It translates to CATRLAVGRFSYEQYF.

The chain recombines TRBV6-5 with TRBJ2-7; no definite D call. The germline V and J ends were trimmed by 6 bases and 2 bases, with 8 bases remaining between them. The CDR3 is 12 amino acids. Per germline, CDR1 MNHEY and CDR2 SVGAGI. The CDR3 sequence is CASRLAPYEQYF. As DNA, the CDR3 is TGTGCCAGCAGATTAGCCCCCTACGAGCAGTACTTC.

The chain couples TRBV6-6 to TRBJ2-7, with TRBD2 matching over 7 bases. The germline V gene has CDR1 MNHNY and CDR2 SVGAGI (reference sequence). Losses at the gene ends were 2 bases for V and 3 bases for J; bases not matched to a gene: 4. This CDR3 is 14 amino acids long. The CDR3 sequence is CASSYETSIYEQYF. DNA for the CDR3: TGTGCCAGCAGTTACGAGACTAGCATCTACGAGCAGTACTTC.

The rearrangement links TRBV12-3 or TRBV12-4 to TRBJ1-5, with a possible D match to TRBD1 (5 bases). The length of the CDR3 is 13 residues. Trimming pared 3 bases from V and 11 bases from J, leaving 14 bases between. CDR3 bases: TGTGCCAGCAGTTTGGAGCGTTCGGGGGCCCAGCATTTT. Its protein product is CASSLERSGAQHF.

This clone was seen only once. The V call is TRBV4-3, the J call TRBJ2-7, with 7 bases matching TRBD1. CDR3 length equals 15 residues. After removal of 1 base from V and 3 bases from J, the junction contained 6 bases not matched to a gene. The germline gives CDR1 LGHNA, CDR2 YSLEER. The CDR3 spells CASSQAFSGGYEQYF. The CDR3 coding sequence is TGCGCCAGCAGCCAAGCCTTCTCAGGGGGCTACGAGCAGTACTTC.

The chain is built from TRBV15 and TRBJ2-7; D ambiguous. V was cut by 2 bases and J by 7 bases, with 9 bases left in between. Germline V CDR1 and CDR2: LNHNV, YYDKDF (reference sequence). This CDR3 has 12 residues. CDR3 nucleotide sequence: TGTGCCACCAGCAGATCCGCGCGGGAGCAGTACTTC. This codes for CATSRSAREQYF.

This chain connects TRBV7-8 to TRBJ1-5; D ambiguous. V was pared by 5 bases and J by 7 bases, with 15 bases between. Per germline, CDR1 SGHVS and CDR2 FQNEAQ. The CDR3 extends over 14 amino acids. CDR3 sequence (DNA): TGTGCCAGCAGCCCTCGGACGGGAGGACAGCCCCAGCATTTT. It codes for CASSPRTGGQPQHF.

J is TRBJ1-5 and V is TRBV9, with 9 bases identical to TRBD1. Looked up from germline, CDR1 is SGDLS and CDR2 is YYNGEE. This CDR3 is 17 amino acids long. The V gene end was trimmed by 4 bases and the J gene end by 4 bases; junction bases not matched to a gene: 12. CDR3 sequence: CASSRVGQGPINQPQHF. CDR3 DNA sequence: TGTGCCAGCAGCCGAGTGGGACAGGGCCCTATTAATCAGCCCCAGCATTTT. Variable domain in full (rest from reference TRBV9 and TRBJ1-5): DSGVTQTPKHLITATGQRVTLRCSPRSGDLSVYWYQQSLDQGLQFLIQYYNGEERAKGNILERFSAQQFPDLHSELNLSSLELGDSALYFCASSRVGQGPINQPQHFGDGTRLSIL.

The chain joins TRBV27 to TRBJ2-3; D is unclear. The V and J ends lost 3 bases and 2 bases respectively, with 9 bases between them. Germline assignment: CDR1 MNHEY and CDR2 SMNVEV (reference sequence). The CDR3 spans 14 residues. CDR3 coding DNA: TGTGCCAGCAGTTTGAGAACTTCCACAGATACGCAGTATTTT. As protein: CASSLRTSTDTQYF.

The sample holds one count of this clone. The chain joins TRBV24-1 to TRBJ1-1; TRBD1 is a possible D gene (5 bases). Germline CDR1 KGHDR, CDR2 SFDVKD. This CDR3 comprises 18 residues. V was pared by 4 bases and J by 4 bases, with 24 bases between. The chain's CDR3 is CATSEPDIKGPPSTEAFF. The DNA for the CDR3 is TGTGCCACCAGTGAACCCGACATAAAGGGGCCGCCGAGCACTGAAGCTTTCTTT.

This clone occurred a few times. The rearrangement links TRBV30 to TRBJ1-4, with 9 bases fitting TRBD1. Germline assignment: CDR1 GTSNPN and CDR2 SVGIG (reference sequence). The J segment lost 6 bases and the V segment lost 2 bases, leaving 4 bases of the junction unmatched. This CDR3 is 14 amino acids long. CDR3 sequence: CAWSSRDRDEKLFF. The DNA for the CDR3 is TGTGCCTGGAGTTCCCGGGACAGGGATGAAAAACTGTTTTTT.

This clone has a single count. The CDR3, as DNA: TGTGCCAGTAGGCCCCGGGGTAGCGGGGGGGCCATCGGGGAGCTGTTTTTT. This sequence encodes CASRPRGSGGAIGELFF. This chain uses TRBV19 with TRBJ2-2, with TRBD2 matching over 11 bases. Germline CDR1 is LNHDA and CDR2 is SQIVND (reference sequence). V lost 6 bases and J lost 7; bases outside the gene matches: 13. CDR3 size: 17 residues.

To note about this clone: Within the sample, other DNA sequences also encode this same CDR3. This chain uses TRBV12-3 or TRBV12-4 with TRBJ2-7; D is ambiguous. V lost 3 bases to trimming and J lost 0 bases, with 6 bases between them. The CDR3 totals 13 residues. The CDR3 here is CASSFLSSYEQYF. For the CDR3, the DNA is TGTGCCAGCAGTTTTCTCAGCTCCTACGAGCAGTACTTC.

The V and J genes are TRBV5-1 and TRBJ2-1; TRBD2 might be the D (6 bases). CDR3 size: 13 residues. Trimming took 5 bases from V and 6 from J, leaving 12 bases between them. CDR1 and CDR2 (germline): SGHRS, YFSETQ. The CDR3 protein is CASREGLVNEQFF. Written as DNA, the CDR3 is TGCGCCAGCAGGGAGGGATTGGTCAATGAGCAGTTCTTC.

The rearrangement uses TRBV11-2 and TRBJ2-5, with D perhaps TRBD2 (6 bases). CDR1 SGHAT and CDR2 FQNNGV come from the germline V gene. This CDR3 region has 14 residues. V was clipped by 1 base and J by 3 bases, with 9 bases between them. The CDR3 sequence: CASSLVRGKETQYF. The CDR3 DNA is TGTGCCAGCAGCTTAGTACGGGGGAAAGAGACCCAGTACTTC.